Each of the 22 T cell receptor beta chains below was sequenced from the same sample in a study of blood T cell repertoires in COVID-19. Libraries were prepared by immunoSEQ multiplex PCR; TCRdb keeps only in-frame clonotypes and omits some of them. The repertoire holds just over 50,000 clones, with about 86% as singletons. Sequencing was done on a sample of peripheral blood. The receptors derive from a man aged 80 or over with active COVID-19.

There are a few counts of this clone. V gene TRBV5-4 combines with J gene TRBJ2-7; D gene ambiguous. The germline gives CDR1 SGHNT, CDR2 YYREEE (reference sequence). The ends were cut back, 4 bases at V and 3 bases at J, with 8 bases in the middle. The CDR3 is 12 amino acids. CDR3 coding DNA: TGTGCCAGCAGCCGACAAAGCTACGAGCAGTACTTC. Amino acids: CASSRQSYEQYF.

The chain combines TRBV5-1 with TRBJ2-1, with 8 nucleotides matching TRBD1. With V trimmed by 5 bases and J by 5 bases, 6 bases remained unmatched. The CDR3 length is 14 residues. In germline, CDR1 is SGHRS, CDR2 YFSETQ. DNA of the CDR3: TGCGCCAGCAGAAGTGGGACAGGAAACAATGAGCAGTTCTTC. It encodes CASRSGTGNNEQFF.

CDR3 region: CACVLTTRVGDEQFF. In DNA, the CDR3 is TGTGCCTGCGTCCTAACCACTAGGGTTGGAGATGAGCAGTTCTTC. The V and J genes are TRBV30 and TRBJ2-1; TRBD2 might be the D (5 bases). In germline, CDR1 is GTSNPN, CDR2 SVGIG (reference sequence). Trimming stripped 6 bases from V and 8 bases from J, with 23 bases between. CDR3 length: 15 amino acids.

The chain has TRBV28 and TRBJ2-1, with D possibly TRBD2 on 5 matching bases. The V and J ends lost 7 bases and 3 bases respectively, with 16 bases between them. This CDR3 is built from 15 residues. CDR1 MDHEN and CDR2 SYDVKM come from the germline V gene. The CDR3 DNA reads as TGTGCCAGCACCCTTACCCGACTATACTACAATGAGCAGTTCTTC. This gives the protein CASTLTRLYYNEQFF.

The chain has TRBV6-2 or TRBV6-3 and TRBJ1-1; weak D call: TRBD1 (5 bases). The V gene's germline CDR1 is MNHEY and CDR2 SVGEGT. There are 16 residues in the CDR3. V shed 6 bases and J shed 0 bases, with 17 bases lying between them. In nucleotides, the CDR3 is TGTGCCAGCAGCTTTTCCCCACAGGACATGAACACTGAAGCTTTCTTT. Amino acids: CASSFSPQDMNTEAFF.

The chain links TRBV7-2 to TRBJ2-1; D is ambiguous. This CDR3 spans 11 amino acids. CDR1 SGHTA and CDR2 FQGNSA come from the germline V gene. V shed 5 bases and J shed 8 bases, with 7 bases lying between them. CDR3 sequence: CASSPLYEQFF. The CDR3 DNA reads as TGTGCCAGCAGCCCACTATATGAGCAGTTCTTC.

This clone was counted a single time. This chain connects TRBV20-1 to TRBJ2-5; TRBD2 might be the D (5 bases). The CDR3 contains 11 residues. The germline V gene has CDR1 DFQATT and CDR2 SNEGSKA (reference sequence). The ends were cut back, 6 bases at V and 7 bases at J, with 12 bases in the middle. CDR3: CSASDRGTQYF. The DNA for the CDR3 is TGCAGTGCCTCAGATCGGGGGACCCAGTACTTC.

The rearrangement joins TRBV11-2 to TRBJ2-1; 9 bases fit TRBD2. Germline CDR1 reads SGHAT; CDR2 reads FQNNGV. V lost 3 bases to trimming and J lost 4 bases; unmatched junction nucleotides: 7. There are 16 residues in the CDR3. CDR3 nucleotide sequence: TGTGCCAGCAGCTTCTCCGGTAGCGGGAGTTACAATGAGCAGTTCTTC. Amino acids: CASSFSGSGSYNEQFF.

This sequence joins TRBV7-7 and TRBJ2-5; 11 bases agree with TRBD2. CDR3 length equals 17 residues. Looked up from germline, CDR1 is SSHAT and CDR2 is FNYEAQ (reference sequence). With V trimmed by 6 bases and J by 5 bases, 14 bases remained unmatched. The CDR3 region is CASRHIAGGPNEETQYF. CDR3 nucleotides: TGTGCCAGCAGACATATAGCGGGAGGGCCCAATGAGGAGACCCAGTACTTC.

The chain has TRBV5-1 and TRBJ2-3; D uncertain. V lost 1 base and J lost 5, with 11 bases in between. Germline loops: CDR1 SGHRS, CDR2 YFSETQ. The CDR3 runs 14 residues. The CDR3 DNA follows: TGCGCCAGCAGCTTGAGTGGGCTCATAGATACGCAGTATTTT. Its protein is CASSLSGLIDTQYF.

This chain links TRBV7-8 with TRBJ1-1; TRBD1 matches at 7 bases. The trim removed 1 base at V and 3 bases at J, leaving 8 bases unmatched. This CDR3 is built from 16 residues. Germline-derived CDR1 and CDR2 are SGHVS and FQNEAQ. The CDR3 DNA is TGTGCCAGCAGCTTAGGGTCGAGGGGGCGAGACACTGAAGCTTTCTTT. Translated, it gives CASSLGSRGRDTEAFF.

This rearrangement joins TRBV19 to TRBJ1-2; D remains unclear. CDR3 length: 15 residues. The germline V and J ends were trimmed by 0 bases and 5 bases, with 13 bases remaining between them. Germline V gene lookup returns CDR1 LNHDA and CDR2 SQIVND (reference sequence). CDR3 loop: CASSIDVQEPYGYTF. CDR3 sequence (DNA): TGTGCCAGTAGTATAGATGTCCAAGAGCCATATGGCTACACCTTC.

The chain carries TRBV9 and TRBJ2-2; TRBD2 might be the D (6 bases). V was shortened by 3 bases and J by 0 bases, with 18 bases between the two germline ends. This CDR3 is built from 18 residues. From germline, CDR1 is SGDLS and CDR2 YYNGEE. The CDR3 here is CASSAWGVKESNTGELFF. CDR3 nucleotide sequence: TGTGCCAGCAGCGCCTGGGGGGTAAAGGAGTCGAACACCGGGGAGCTGTTTTTT.

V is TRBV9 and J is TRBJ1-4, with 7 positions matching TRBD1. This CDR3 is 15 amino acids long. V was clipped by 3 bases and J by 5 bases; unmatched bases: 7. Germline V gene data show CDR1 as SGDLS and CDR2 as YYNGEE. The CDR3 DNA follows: TGTGCCAGCAGCGGATCTGCGGGACAGAATGAAAAACTGTTTTTT. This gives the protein CASSGSAGQNEKLFF.

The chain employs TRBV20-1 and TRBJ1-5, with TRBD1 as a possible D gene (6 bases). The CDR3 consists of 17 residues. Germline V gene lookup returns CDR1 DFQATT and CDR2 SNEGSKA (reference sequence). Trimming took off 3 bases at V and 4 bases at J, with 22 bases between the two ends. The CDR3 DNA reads TGCAGTGCTAGTTCCCCAGGGGTTCATCCCCTTAATCAGCCCCAGCATTTT. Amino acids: CSASSPGVHPLNQPQHF.

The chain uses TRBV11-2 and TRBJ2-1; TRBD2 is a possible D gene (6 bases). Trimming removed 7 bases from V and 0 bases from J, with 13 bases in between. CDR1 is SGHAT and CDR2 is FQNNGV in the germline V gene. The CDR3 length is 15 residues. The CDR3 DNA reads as TGTGCCAGCACCTCGAGCGGGCTCTCCTACAATGAGCAGTTCTTC. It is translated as CASTSSGLSYNEQFF.

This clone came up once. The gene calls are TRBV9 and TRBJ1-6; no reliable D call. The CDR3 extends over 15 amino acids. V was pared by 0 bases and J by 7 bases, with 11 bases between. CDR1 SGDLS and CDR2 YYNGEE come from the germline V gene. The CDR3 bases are TGTGCCAGCAGCGTAGATGAGGGTGCGAATTCACCCCTCCACTTT. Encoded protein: CASSVDEGANSPLHF.

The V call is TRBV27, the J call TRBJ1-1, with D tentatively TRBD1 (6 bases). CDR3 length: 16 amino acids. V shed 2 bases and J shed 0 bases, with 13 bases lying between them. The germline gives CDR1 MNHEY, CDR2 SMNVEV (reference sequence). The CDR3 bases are TGTGCCAGCAGTTTAACCAGGGGTAGGGTGAACACTGAAGCTTTCTTT. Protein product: CASSLTRGRVNTEAFF.

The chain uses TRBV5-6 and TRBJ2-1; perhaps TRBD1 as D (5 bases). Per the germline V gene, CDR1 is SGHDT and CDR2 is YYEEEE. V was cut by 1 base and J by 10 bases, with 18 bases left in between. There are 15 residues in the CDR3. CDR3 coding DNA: TGTGCCAGCAGCTTGAACAGGACCTCCTTCACAGAGCAGTTCTTC. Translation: CASSLNRTSFTEQFF.

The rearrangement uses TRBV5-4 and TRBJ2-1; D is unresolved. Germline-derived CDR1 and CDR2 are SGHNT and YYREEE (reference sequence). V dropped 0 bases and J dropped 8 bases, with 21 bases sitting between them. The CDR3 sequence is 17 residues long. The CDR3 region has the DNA TGTGCCAGCAGCTTGGATTCGATCCCTAGATCCCAAGATGAGCAGTTCTTC. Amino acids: CASSLDSIPRSQDEQFF.

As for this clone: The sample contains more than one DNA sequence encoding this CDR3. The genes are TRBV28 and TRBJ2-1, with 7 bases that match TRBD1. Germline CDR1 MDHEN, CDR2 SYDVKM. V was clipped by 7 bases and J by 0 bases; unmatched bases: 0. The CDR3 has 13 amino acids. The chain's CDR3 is CASNRGSYNEQFF. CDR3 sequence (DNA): TGTGCCAGCAACAGGGGCTCCTACAATGAGCAGTTCTTC.

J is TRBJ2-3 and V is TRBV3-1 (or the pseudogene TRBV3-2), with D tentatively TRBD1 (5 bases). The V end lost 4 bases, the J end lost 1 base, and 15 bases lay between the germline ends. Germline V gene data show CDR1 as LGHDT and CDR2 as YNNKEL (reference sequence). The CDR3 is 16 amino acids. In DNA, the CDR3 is TGTGCCAGCAGCCCTTTCAGGGCGGCGGGCACAGATACGCAGTATTTT. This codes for CASSPFRAAGTDTQYF.